The clone carrying this T cell receptor beta chain showed up just a few times. Its antigen is unidentified. Healthy Caucasian individuals made up all the donors. MiXCR, run by TCRdb on the 5' RACE reads, gives a single entry per CDR3 protein. The sample lists roughly 770,000 distinct CDR3 sequences; approximately 18% were seen once. The record originates from a study of identical twins. The study, taken as a whole, reports: Rather than following the same donors, the conclusions depended on cross-sectional statistical analysis. Cord blood's abundant beta clonotypes had fewer insertions, unlike memory repertoires.

This CDR3 comprises 12 residues. V lost 3 bases and J 6 bases, leaving 6 bases between the germline ends. Germline V CDR1 and CDR2: SGDLS, YYNGEE. These data also formed part of another study, on T cells expressing NK-cell markers. From that second work: Six of the donors carried dominant NKG2C+ clonotypes that took up 1.0-7.0% of their CD8+ T cells.

The chain employs TRBV9 and TRBJ2-2, with a possible D match to TRBD2 (6 bases). The specimen was PBMCs. The clonotype comes from a woman aged 18 to 35 in good health. CDR3 DNA sequence: TGTGCCAGCAGCGGGGAGGCCGGGGAGCTGTTTTTT. Amino acid sequence: CASSGEAGELFF.